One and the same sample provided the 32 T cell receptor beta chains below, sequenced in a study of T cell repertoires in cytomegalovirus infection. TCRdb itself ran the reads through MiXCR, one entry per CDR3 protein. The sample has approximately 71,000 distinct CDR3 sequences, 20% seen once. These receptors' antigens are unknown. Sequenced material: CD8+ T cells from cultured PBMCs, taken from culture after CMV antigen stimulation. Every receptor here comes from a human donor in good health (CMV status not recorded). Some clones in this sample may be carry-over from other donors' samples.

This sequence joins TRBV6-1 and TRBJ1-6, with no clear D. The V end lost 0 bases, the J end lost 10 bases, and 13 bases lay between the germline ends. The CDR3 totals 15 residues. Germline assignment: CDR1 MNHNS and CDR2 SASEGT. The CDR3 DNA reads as TGTGCCAGCAGTGAAGCGATTTCGACAACATCACCCCTCCACTTT. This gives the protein CASSEAISTTSPLHF.

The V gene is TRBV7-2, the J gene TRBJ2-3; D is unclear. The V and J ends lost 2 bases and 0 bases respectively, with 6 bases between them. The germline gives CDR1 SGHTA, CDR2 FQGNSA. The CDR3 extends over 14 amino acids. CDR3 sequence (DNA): TGTGCCAGCAGCTTATGGAGTAGCACAGATACGCAGTATTTT. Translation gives CASSLWSSTDTQYF.

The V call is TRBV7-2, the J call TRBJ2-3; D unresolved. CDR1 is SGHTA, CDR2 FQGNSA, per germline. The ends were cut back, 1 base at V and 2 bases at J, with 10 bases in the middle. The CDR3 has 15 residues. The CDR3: CASSLVVGFTDTQYF. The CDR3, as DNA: TGTGCCAGCAGCTTAGTGGTGGGATTCACAGATACGCAGTATTTT.

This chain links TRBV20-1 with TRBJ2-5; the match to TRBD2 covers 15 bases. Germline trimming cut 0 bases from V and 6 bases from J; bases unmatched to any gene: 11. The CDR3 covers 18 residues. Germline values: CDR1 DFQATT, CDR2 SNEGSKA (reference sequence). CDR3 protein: CSARDPPGTSGGRQTQYF. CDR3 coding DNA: TGCAGTGCTAGAGATCCCCCAGGGACTAGCGGGGGGCGGCAGACCCAGTACTTC.

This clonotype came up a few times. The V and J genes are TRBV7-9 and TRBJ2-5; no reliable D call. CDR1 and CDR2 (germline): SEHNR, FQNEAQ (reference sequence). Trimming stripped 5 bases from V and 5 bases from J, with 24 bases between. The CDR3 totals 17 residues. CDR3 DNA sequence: TGTGCCAGCAGCCCCCCCGGCAGCGAGAAGGTACGCGAGACCCAGTACTTC. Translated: CASSPPGSEKVRETQYF. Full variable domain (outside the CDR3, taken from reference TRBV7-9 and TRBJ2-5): DTGVSQNPRHKITKRGQNVTFRCDPISEHNRLYWYRQTLGQGPEFLTYFQNEAQLEKSRLLSDRFSAERPKGSFSTLEIQRTEQGDSAMYLCASSPPGSEKVRETQYFGPGTRLLVL.

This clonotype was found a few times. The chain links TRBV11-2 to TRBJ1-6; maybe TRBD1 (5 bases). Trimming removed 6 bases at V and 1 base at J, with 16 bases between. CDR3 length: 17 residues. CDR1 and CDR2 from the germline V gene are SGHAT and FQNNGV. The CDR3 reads CASSSTSGSSYNSPLHF. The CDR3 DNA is TGTGCCAGCAGTTCAACCTCAGGGTCGTCCTATAATTCACCCCTCCACTTT.

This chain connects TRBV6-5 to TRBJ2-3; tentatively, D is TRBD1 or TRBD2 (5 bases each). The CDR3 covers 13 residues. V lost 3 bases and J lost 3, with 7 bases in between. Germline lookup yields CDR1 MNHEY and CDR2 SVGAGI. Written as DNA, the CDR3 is TGTGCCAGCAGTTATGGGGGAACAGATACGCAGTATTTT. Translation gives CASSYGGTDTQYF.

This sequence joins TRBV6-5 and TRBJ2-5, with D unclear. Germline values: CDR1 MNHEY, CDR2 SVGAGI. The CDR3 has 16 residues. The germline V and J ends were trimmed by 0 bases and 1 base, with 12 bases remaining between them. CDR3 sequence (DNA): TGTGCCAGCAGTTACTCTTGGCAGGCCAGCCAAGAGACCCAGTACTTC. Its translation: CASSYSWQASQETQYF.

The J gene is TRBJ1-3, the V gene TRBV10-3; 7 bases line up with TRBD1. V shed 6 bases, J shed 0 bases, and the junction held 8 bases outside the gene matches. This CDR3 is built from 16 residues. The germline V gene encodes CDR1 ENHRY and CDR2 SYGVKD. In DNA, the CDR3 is TGTGCCATCAGGGATTCCGGGACAGTCTCTGGAAACACCATATATTTT. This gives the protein CAIRDSGTVSGNTIYF.

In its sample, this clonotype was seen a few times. CDR3 DNA sequence: TGCGCCAGCAGCCAATACCTCGGACAGGGGGATTCACCCCTCCACTTT. Its translation is CASSQYLGQGDSPLHF. This chain uses TRBV4-1 with TRBJ1-6; TRBD1 matches at 10 bases. With 2 bases clipped from V and 8 bases from J, the junction kept 6 bases outside the gene matches. The CDR3 extends over 16 amino acids. Germline V gives CDR1 MGHRA, CDR2 YSYEKL.

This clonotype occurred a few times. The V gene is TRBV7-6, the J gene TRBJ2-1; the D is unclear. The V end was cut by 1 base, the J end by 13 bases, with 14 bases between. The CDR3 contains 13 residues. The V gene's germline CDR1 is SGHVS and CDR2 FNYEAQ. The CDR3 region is CASSLGDPKAQFF. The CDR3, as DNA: TGTGCCAGCAGCTTAGGTGACCCCAAAGCCCAGTTCTTC. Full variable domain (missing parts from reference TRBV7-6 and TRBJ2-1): GAGVSQSPRYKVTKRGQDVALRCDPISGHVSLYWYRQALGQGPEFLTYFNYEAQQDKSGLPNDRFSAERPEGSISTLTIQRTEQRDSAMYRCASSLGDPKAQFFGPGTRLTVL.

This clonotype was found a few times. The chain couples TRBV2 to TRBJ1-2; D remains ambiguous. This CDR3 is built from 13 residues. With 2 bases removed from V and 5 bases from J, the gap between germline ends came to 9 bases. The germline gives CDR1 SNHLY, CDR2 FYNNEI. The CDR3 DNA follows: TGTGCCAGCAGTGAACTCGCCCGATATGGCTACACCTTC. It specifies CASSELARYGYTF.

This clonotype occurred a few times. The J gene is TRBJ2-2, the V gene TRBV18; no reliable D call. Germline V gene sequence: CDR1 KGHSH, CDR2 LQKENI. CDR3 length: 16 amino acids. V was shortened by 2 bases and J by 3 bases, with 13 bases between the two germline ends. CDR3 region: CASSPEAAHDTGELFF. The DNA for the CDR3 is TGTGCCAGCTCACCAGAGGCAGCCCACGACACCGGGGAGCTGTTTTTT.

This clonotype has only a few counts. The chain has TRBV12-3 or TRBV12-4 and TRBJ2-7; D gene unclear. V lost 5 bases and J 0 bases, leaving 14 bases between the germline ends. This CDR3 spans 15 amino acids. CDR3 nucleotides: TGTGCCAGCAGTAAGGAGTACCCCCTCTCCTACGAGCAGTACTTC. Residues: CASSKEYPLSYEQYF.

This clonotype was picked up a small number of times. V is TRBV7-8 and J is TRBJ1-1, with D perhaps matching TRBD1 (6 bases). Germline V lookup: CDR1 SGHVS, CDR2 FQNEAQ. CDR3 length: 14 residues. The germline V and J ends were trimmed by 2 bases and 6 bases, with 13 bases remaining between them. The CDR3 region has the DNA TGTGCCAGCAGCTTATGGTCGGGGGGCCCTGAAGCTTTCTTT. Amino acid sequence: CASSLWSGGPEAFF.

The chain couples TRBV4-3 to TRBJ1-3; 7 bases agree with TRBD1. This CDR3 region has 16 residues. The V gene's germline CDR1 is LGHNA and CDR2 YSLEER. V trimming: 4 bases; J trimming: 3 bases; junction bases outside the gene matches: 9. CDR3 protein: CASSPVWGDSGNTIYF. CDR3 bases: TGCGCCAGCAGCCCGGTTTGGGGGGACAGTGGAAACACCATATATTTT.

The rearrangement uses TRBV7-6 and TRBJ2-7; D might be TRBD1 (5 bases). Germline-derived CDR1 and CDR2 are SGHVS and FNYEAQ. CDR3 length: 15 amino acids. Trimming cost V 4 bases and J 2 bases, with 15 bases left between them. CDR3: CASSSEMTATYEQYF. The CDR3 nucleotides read TGTGCCAGCAGCTCAGAAATGACAGCTACCTACGAGCAGTACTTC. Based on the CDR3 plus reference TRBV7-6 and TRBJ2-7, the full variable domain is GAGVSQSPRYKVTKRGQDVALRCDPISGHVSLYWYRQALGQGPEFLTYFNYEAQQDKSGLPNDRFSAERPEGSISTLTIQRTEQRDSAMYRCASSSEMTATYEQYFGPGTRLTVT.

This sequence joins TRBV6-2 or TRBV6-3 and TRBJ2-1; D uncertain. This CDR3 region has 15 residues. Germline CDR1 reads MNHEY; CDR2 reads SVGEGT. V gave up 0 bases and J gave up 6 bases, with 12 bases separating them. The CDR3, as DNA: TGTGCCAGCAGTTACTCGGCCTCTCCTAGCAATGAGCAGTTCTTC. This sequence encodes CASSYSASPSNEQFF.

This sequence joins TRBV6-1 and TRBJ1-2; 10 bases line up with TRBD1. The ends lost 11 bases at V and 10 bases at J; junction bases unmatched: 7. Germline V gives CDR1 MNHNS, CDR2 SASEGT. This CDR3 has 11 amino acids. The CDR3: CAAQTGGLYTF. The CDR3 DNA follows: TGTGCCGCCCAGACAGGGGGCCTCTACACCTTC.

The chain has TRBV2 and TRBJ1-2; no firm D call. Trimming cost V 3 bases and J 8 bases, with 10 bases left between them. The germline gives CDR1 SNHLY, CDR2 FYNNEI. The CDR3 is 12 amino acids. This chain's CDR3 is CASSDGLQGYTF. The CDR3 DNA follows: TGTGCCAGCAGTGATGGCCTTCAAGGCTACACCTTC.

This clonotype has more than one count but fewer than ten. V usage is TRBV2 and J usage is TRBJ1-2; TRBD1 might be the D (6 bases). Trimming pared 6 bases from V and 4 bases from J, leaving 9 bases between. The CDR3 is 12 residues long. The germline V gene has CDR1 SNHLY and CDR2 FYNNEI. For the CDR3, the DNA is TGTGCCAGCAGGGACAGCCTCTATGGCTACACCTTC. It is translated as CASRDSLYGYTF. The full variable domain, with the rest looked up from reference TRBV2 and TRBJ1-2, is EPEVTQTPSHQVTQMGQEVILRCVPISNHLYFYWYRQILGQKVEFLVSFYNNEISEKSEIFDDQFSVERPDGSNFTLKIRSTKLEDSAMYFCASRDSLYGYTFGSGTRLTVV.

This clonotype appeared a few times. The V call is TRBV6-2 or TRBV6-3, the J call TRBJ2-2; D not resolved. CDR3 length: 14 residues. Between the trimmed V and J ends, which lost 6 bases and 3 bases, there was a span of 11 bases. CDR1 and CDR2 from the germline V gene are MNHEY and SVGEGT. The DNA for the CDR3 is TGTGCCAGCAGGGGGATAGGTGACACCGGGGAGCTGTTTTTT. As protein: CASRGIGDTGELFF.

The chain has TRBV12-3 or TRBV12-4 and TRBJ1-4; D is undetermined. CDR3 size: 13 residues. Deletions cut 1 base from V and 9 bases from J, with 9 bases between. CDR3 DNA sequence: TGTGCCAGCAGTTTAGTTTCCCCGCAAAAACTGTTTTTT. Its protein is CASSLVSPQKLFF.

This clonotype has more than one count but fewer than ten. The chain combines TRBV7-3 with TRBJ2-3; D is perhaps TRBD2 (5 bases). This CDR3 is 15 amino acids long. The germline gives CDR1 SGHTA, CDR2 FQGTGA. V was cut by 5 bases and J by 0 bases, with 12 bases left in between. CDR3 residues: CASSPGVDSTDTQYF. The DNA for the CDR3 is TGTGCCAGCAGCCCCGGGGTAGATAGCACAGATACGCAGTATTTT.

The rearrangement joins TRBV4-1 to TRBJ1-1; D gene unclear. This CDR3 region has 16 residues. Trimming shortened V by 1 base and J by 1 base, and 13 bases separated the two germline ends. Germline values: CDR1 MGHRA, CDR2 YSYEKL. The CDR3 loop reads CASSQVRGRGNTEAFF. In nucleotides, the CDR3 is TGCGCCAGCAGCCAAGTTCGAGGACGCGGGAACACTGAAGCTTTCTTT.

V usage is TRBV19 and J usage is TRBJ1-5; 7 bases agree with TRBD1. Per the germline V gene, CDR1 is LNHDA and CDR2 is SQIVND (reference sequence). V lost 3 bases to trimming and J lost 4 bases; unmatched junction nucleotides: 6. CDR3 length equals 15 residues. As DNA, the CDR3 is TGTGCCAGTAGTATTGGGACAGCCGCGAATCAGCCCCAGCATTTT. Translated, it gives CASSIGTAANQPQHF.

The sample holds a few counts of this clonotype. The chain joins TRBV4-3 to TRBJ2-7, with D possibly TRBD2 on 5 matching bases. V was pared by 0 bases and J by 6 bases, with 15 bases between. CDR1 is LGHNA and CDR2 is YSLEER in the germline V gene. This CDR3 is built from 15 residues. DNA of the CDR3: TGCGCCAGCAGCCAAGAAAAGTTGACTGGACTCGAGCAGTACTTC. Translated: CASSQEKLTGLEQYF.

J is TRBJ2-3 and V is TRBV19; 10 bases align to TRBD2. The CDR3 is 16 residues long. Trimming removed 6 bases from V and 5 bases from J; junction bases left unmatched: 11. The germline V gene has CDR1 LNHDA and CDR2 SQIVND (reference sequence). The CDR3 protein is CASRRTSGDVEDTQYF. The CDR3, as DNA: TGTGCCAGTAGGAGAACTAGCGGGGATGTTGAAGATACGCAGTATTTT.

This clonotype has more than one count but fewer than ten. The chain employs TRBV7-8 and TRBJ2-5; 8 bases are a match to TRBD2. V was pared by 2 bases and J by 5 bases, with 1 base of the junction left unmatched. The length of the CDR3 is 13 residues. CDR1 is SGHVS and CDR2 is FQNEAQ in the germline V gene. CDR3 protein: CASSLRGGETQYF. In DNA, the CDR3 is TGTGCCAGCAGCTTACGGGGGGGCGAGACCCAGTACTTC.

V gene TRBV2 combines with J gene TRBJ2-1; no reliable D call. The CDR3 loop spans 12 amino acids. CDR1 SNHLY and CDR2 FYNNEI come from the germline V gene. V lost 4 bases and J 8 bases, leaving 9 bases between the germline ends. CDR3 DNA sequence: TGTGCCAGCAGTGCCCGGGCCCATGAGCAGTTCTTC. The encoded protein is CASSARAHEQFF. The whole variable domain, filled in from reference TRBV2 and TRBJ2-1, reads EPEVTQTPSHQVTQMGQEVILRCVPISNHLYFYWYRQILGQKVEFLVSFYNNEISEKSEIFDDQFSVERPDGSNFTLKIRSTKLEDSAMYFCASSARAHEQFFGPGTRLTVL.

CDR3 region: CASRGTQGQRPKPYEQYF. DNA for the CDR3: TGTGCCAGCAGGGGAACTCAAGGGCAGAGACCCAAACCTTACGAGCAGTACTTC. The rearrangement joins TRBV6-1 to TRBJ2-7; no firm D call. In germline, CDR1 is MNHNS, CDR2 SASEGT. The CDR3 contains 18 residues. Trimming took off 6 bases at V and 4 bases at J, with 28 bases between the two ends.

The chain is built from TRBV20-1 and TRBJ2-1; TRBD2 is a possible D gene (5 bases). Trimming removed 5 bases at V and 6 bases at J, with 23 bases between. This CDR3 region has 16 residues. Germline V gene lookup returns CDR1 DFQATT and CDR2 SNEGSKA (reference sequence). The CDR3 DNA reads TGCAGTGCTTCCCAGGATCCGGGATTAGGAGGCAATGAGCAGTTCTTC. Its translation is CSASQDPGLGGNEQFF.